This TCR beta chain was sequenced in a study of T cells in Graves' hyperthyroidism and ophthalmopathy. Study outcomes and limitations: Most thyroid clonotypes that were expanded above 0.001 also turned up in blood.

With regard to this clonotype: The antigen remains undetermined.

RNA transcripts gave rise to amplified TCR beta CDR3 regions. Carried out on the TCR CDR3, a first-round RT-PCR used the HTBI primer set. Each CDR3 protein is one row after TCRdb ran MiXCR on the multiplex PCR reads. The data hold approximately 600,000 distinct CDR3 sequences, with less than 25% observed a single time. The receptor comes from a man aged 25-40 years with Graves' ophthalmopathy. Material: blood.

The CDR3 here is CSARRAGGGGGYYNEQFF. CDR3 coding DNA: TGCAGTGCTAGGCGGGCGGGAGGAGGAGGGGGATACTACAATGAGCAGTTCTTC. The V call is TRBV20-1, the J call TRBJ2-1, with 8 bases that match TRBD2. The CDR3 runs 18 residues. With V trimmed by 3 bases and J by 3 bases, 16 bases remained unmatched. CDR1 DFQATT and CDR2 SNEGSKA come from the germline V gene (reference sequence).